This T cell receptor (beta chain) was obtained from a study of CD4+ T cells in melanoma. Study-level findings and limits: A reported correlation linked neoantigen-specific CD4+ T cells to CD8+, macrophage and B cell function. Diverse differentiation states were reported for melanoma neoantigen-specific CD4+ T cells.

A remark on this clone: Its antigen remains unknown.

Assay used: immunoSEQ multiplex PCR; TCRdb lists only in-frame clones, some missing. The table has around 130,000 clones, 80% to 95% seen once. This sequence was found in a human donor with melanoma.

The CDR3 loop is CASRKDRVVGEQYF. The CDR3, as DNA: TGTGCCAGCAGAAAAGACAGGGTGGTTGGAGAGCAGTACTTC. The chain combines TRBV6-5 with TRBJ2-7; 7 nucleotides align to TRBD1. This CDR3 is built from 14 residues. Germline CDR1 MNHEY, CDR2 SVGAGI. V trimming: 6 bases; J trimming: 7 bases; junction bases outside the gene matches: 12.